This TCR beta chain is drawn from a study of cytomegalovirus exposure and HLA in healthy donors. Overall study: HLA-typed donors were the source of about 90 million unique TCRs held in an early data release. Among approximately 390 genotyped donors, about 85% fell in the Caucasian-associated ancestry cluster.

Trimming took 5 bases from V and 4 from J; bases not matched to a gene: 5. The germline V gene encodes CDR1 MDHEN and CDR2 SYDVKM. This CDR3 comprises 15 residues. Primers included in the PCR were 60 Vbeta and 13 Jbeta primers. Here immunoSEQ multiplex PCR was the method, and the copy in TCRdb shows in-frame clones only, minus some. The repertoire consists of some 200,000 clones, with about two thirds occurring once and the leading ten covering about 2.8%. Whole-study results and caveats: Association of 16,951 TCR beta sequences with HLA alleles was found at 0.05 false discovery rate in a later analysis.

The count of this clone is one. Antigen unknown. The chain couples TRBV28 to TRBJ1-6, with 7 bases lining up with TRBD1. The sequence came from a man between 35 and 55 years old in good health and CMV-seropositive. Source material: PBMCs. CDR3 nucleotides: TGTGCCAGCAGTGGGCAGGGGGAGTATAATTCACCCCTCCACTTT. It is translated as CASSGQGEYNSPLHF. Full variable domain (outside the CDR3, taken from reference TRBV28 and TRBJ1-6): DVKVTQSSRYLVKRTGEKVFLECVQDMDHENMFWYRQDPGLGLRLIYFSYDVKMKEKGDIPEGYSVSREKKERFSLILESASTNQTSMYLCASSGQGEYNSPLHFGNGTRLTVT.